This note documents a single T cell receptor beta chain sequence. Its antigen is as yet unknown. The data were taken from a study of cytomegalovirus exposure and HLA in healthy donors. Background on the study: The early release's HLA-typed donors yielded 65 million to 85 million unique TCRs. The study's findings and limits: A later analysis reported that several of the most significant clusters appeared to be linked to common viral pathogens, among them Epstein-Barr virus.

This CDR3 is 16 amino acids long. Trimming removed 0 bases from V and 4 bases from J; junction bases left unmatched: 7. Germline CDR1 LNHNV, CDR2 YYDKDF (reference sequence). 13 Jbeta primers and 60 Vbeta primers were used for the PCR. The assay was immunoSEQ multiplex PCR, and TCRdb's table has in-frame clones only and misses some. This table holds fewer than 250,000 clones, around four fifths found once. The chain recombines TRBV15 with TRBJ1-2, with 8 bases lining up with TRBD1. This sequence originates from a middle-aged man in good health and CMV-seropositive. The material sequenced was PBMCs. The CDR3 here is CATSREAGGPVYGYTF. DNA of the CDR3: TGTGCCACCAGCAGAGAGGCAGGGGGCCCGGTCTATGGCTACACCTTC.